The 9 T cell receptor beta chains listed next were all sequenced from one sample in a study of human CD8 memory T cell subsets. TCR beta libraries were made by UMI-labeled 5' RACE. TCRdb re-called the 5' RACE reads; every CDR3 protein appears as one record, without DNA. The sample totals thousands of distinct CDR3 sequences. The sequencing input was CD8+ effector memory T cells (TEM) sorted from PBMCs. The subset here: effector memory CD8 T cells, CCR7- CD45RO+ CD95+. The receptor set was obtained from a human donor in good health.

This chain connects TRBV4-1 to TRBJ2-7; absent DNA, TCRdb's TRBD2 call cannot be checked. Germline CDR1 is MGHRA and CDR2 is YSYEKL. The CDR3 is 16 amino acids. The CDR3 spells CASSQTLRDSGDEQYF.

The rearrangement joins TRBV3-1 to TRBJ2-2. The germline CDR1 and CDR2 sequences are LGHDT and YNNKEL (reference sequence). The CDR3 consists of 17 residues. CDR3 loop: CASSQELDAIVTGELFF.

The chain recombines TRBV5-1 with TRBJ1-2; the D gene TCRdb calls, TRBD1, cannot be checked with no DNA. CDR3 length: 16 amino acids. Germline CDR1 reads SGHRS; CDR2 reads YFSETQ. CDR3 region: CASSHLPRTANYGYTF. The complete variable domain, with remaining parts taken from reference TRBV5-1 and TRBJ1-2, reads KAGVTQTPRYLIKTRGQQVTLSCSPISGHRSVSWYQQTPGQGLQFLFEYFSETQRNKGNFPGRFSGRQFSNSRSEMNVSTLELGDSALYLCASSHLPRTANYGYTFGSGTRLTVV.

The CDR3 spells CASSQDLGRETQYF. The rearrangement joins TRBV4-1 to TRBJ2-5; as DNA is missing, the TRBD2 call by TCRdb cannot be tested. This CDR3 has 14 amino acids. Germline V lookup: CDR1 MGHRA, CDR2 YSYEKL.

The chain is built from TRBV1 and TRBJ2-3; TCRdb's assignment of TRBD2 cannot be checked, as there is no DNA. TRBV1 is a pseudogene segment. The length of the CDR3 is 17 residues. Here the CDR3 reads CTSSQAQTSGRRDTQYF.

The rearrangement links TRBV6-6 to TRBJ1-5. Germline-derived CDR1 and CDR2 are MNHNY and SVGAGI (reference sequence). The CDR3 has 15 amino acids. This CDR3 is CASSSSGEGNQPQHF.

This sequence joins TRBV6-2 or TRBV6-3 and TRBJ2-5. CDR1 is MNHEY and CDR2 is SVGEGT in the germline V gene. The CDR3 sequence is 15 residues long. CDR3 region: CASSYVETRGKTQYF.

The CDR3 spells CASSLQVGSDNEQFF. The gene calls are TRBV27 and TRBJ2-1; TCRdb lists TRBD1, though no DNA is available to test this call. The CDR3 length is 15 residues. The germline V gene encodes CDR1 MNHEY and CDR2 SMNVEV (reference sequence).

The chain combines TRBV7-9 with TRBJ1-5; the TCRdb D gene call, TRBD1, has no DNA to confirm it. The length of the CDR3 is 19 residues. CDR1 and CDR2 (germline): SEHNR, FQNEAQ (reference sequence). The CDR3 sequence: CASSLGPGQGVGGNQPQHF.